This T cell receptor beta chain was recovered during a study of T cells after yellow fever vaccination. By 5'RACE template switching, TCR cDNA was produced, with a universal primer site and UMIs added in the process. TCRdb itself ran the 5' RACE reads through MiXCR, one entry per CDR3 protein. The sample has 500,000 to 650,000 distinct CDR3 sequences, approximately 15% seen once. Germline V gives CDR1 SGHRS, CDR2 YFSETQ. V was cut by 0 bases and J by 1 base, with 7 bases left in between. CDR3 length: 14 residues. Here the sequenced sample was PBMCs, taken on the day of the yellow fever booster vaccination. The V gene is TRBV5-1, the J gene TRBJ1-1, with D maybe TRBD1 (6 bases). This sequence originates from a young man who received the YFV17D yellow fever vaccine. The CDR3 is CASSLEQGNTEAFF. CDR3 sequence (DNA): TGCGCCAGCAGCTTGGAACAGGGGAACACTGAAGCTTTCTTT.